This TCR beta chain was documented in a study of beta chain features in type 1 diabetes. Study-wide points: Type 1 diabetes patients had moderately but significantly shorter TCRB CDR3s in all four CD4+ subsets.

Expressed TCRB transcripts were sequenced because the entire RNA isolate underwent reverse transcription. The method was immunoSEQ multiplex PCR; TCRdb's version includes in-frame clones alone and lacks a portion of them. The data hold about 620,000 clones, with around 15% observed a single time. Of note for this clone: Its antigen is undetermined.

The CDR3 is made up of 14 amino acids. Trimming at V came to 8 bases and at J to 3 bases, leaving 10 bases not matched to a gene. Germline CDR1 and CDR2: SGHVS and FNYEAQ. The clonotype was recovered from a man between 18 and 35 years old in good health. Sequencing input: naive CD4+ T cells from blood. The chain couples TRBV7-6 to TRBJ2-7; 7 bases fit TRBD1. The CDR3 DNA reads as TGTGCCAGCCAAAGCCCGGGACAGAACTACGAGCAGTACTTC. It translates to CASQSPGQNYEQYF.